This T cell receptor beta chain is from a study of T-cell memory formation after mild COVID-19. TCRdb recomputed calls from the 5' RACE reads with MiXCR, one row per CDR3 protein. The repertoire holds approximately 350,000 distinct CDR3 sequences, with 10% to 15% as singletons. This CDR3 contains 17 residues. Between the trimmed V and J ends, which lost 0 bases and 2 bases, there was a span of 16 bases. Germline CDR1 reads MNHNY; CDR2 reads SVGAGI (reference sequence). Findings of the study overall: Confirmation was lacking for SARS-CoV-2 specificity of second-wave clones that peaked on day 37. Later expanders leaned toward CD4+, whereas clones contracting from day 15 to 85 were balanced CD4/CD8.

Comments on this clonotype: Antigen unknown.

J is TRBJ1-2 and V is TRBV6-6; perhaps TRBD1 as D (5 bases). The receptor's source is a young man who had mild COVID-19 (a few samples of this study predate the infection). Cell type and time point are not known. The sequenced sample consisted of PBMCs or a T cell subset sorted from them (not recorded which). Written as DNA, the CDR3 is TGTGCCAGCAGTTACTCGAAGGAAGCGACAGTAAACTATGGCTACACCTTC. It codes for CASSYSKEATVNYGYTF.